Listed here are 21 T cell receptor beta chains from one sample, sequenced in a study of cytotoxic CD8 clonotypes in ibrutinib-treated CLL. Libraries were prepared by immunoSEQ multiplex PCR; TCRdb keeps only in-frame clonotypes and omits some of them. The table has 300,000 to 350,000 clones, around four fifths seen once. Sequences were derived from PBMCs, sampled before ibrutinib treatment. The receptors shown here come from a human donor with chronic lymphocytic leukemia.

As concerns this clone: Distinct nucleotide sequences in the sample also encode this CDR3. The rearrangement joins TRBV27 to TRBJ2-3; TRBD2 agrees at 12 bases. The germline V gene has CDR1 MNHEY and CDR2 SMNVEV (reference sequence). V shed 3 bases, J shed 3 bases, and the junction held 1 base outside the gene matches. The CDR3 sequence is 15 residues long. The CDR3 loop is CASSLGTSGTDTQYF. The CDR3 bases are TGTGCCAGCAGTTTGGGGACTAGCGGGACAGATACGCAGTATTTT.

The chain recombines TRBV27 with TRBJ2-2; TRBD2 aligns across 7 bases. Germline V lookup: CDR1 MNHEY, CDR2 SMNVEV (reference sequence). The CDR3 spans 18 residues. V lost 2 bases to trimming and J lost 1 base; unmatched junction nucleotides: 10. CDR3 protein: CASSLGMIPGGNTGELFF. The CDR3, as DNA: TGTGCCAGCAGTTTAGGGATGATTCCGGGAGGGAACACCGGGGAGCTGTTTTTT.

V gene TRBV28 combines with J gene TRBJ1-5; 10 nucleotides agree with TRBD1. CDR3 length equals 14 residues. V was pared by 5 bases and J by 5 bases, with 3 bases of the junction left unmatched. Per the germline V gene, CDR1 is MDHEN and CDR2 is SYDVKM. The CDR3 DNA reads TGTGCCAGCAGTGGAGACAGGGGGCATCAGCCCCAGCATTTT. Amino acids: CASSGDRGHQPQHF.

The chain recombines TRBV7-8 with TRBJ2-3; D perhaps matches TRBD1 (5 bases). The CDR3 contains 14 residues. Between the trimmed V and J ends, which lost 2 bases and 2 bases, there was a span of 8 bases. Per germline, CDR1 SGHVS and CDR2 FQNEAQ. The CDR3 sequence: CASSLRGNTDTQYF. In DNA form, the CDR3 reads TGTGCCAGCAGCTTAAGGGGAAACACAGATACGCAGTATTTT.

CDR3 nucleotides: TGTGCCAGCAGCCTGACGGGTGCGGATGAGCAGTTCTTC. This sequence encodes CASSLTGADEQFF. The V call is TRBV7-3, the J call TRBJ2-1; D unresolved. The CDR3 runs 13 residues. The V end was cut by 5 bases, the J end by 8 bases, with 13 bases between. Per germline, CDR1 SGHTA and CDR2 FQGTGA.

The chain is built from TRBV10-3 and TRBJ2-1, with 8 bases aligning to TRBD2. This CDR3 contains 15 residues. The germline V gene has CDR1 ENHRY and CDR2 SYGVKD. V lost 2 bases and J lost 3; bases outside the gene matches: 3. CDR3 in amino acids: CAISEASGFYNEQFF. The CDR3 nucleotides are TGTGCCATCAGTGAGGCTAGCGGGTTCTACAATGAGCAGTTCTTC.

This chain joins TRBV29-1 and TRBJ1-1; D call uncertain. The V gene's germline CDR1 is SQVTM and CDR2 ANQGSEA. Trimming removed 6 bases from V and 7 bases from J, with 12 bases in between. The CDR3 is made up of 11 amino acids. The CDR3 DNA sequence: TGCAGCGTAGAGGAGAGTGGTGAAGCTTTCTTT. This sequence encodes CSVEESGEAFF.

The J gene is TRBJ2-2, the V gene TRBV29-1; D is possibly TRBD1 (6 bases). Per germline, CDR1 SQVTM and CDR2 ANQGSEA. Trimming pared 7 bases from V and 2 bases from J, leaving 11 bases between. The CDR3 contains 13 residues. The DNA for the CDR3 is TGCAGCGCGAACAGGGAAAACACCGGGGAGCTGTTTTTT. This sequence encodes CSANRENTGELFF.

The rearrangement uses TRBV29-1 and TRBJ2-5; perhaps TRBD2 as D (6 bases). In germline, CDR1 is SQVTM, CDR2 ANQGSEA. CDR3 length equals 13 residues. V lost 5 bases, J lost 5 bases, and 15 bases lay in between. This CDR3 reads CSVSLTGDETQYF. DNA of the CDR3: TGCAGCGTTTCGCTCACGGGAGATGAGACCCAGTACTTC.

In DNA form, the CDR3 reads TGTGCCAGCAGCTCCGGGACAGGGGTTCAGCCCCAGCATTTT. It yields the protein CASSSGTGVQPQHF. The genes are TRBV9 and TRBJ1-5; 10 positions match TRBD1. The V segment lost 4 bases and the J segment 6 bases; nucleotides outside the gene matches: 4. There are 14 residues in the CDR3. Germline loops: CDR1 SGDLS, CDR2 YYNGEE.

The rearrangement joins TRBV30 to TRBJ1-2, with D unresolved. The CDR3 runs to 11 residues. Trimming pared 4 bases from V and 9 bases from J, leaving 12 bases between. Germline CDR1 and CDR2: GTSNPN and SVGIG (reference sequence). CDR3 amino acids: CAWKFLGRYTF. The CDR3, as DNA: TGTGCCTGGAAATTTCTTGGCCGCTACACCTTC. The variable domain in full, completed from reference TRBV30 and TRBJ1-2, reads SQTIHQWPATLVQPVGSPLSLECTVEGTSNPNLYWYRQAAGRGLQLLFYSVGIGQISSEVPQNLSASRPQDRQFILSSKKLLLSDSGFYLCAWKFLGRYTFGSGTRLTVV.

The rearrangement joins TRBV5-6 to TRBJ2-7, with TRBD2 identical over 13 bases. The trim removed 2 bases at V and 3 bases at J, leaving 2 bases unmatched. CDR3 size: 15 residues. Per germline, CDR1 SGHDT and CDR2 YYEEEE. The CDR3 reads CASSLGLAGDYEQYF. DNA for the CDR3: TGTGCCAGCAGCTTAGGACTAGCGGGAGACTACGAGCAGTACTTC.

The rearrangement joins TRBV28 to TRBJ1-1; unclear D gene. The CDR3 contains 13 residues. The ends were cut back, 5 bases at V and 6 bases at J, with 13 bases in the middle. CDR1 MDHEN and CDR2 SYDVKM come from the germline V gene. CDR3 loop: CASSPPAVAEAFF. DNA of the CDR3: TGTGCCAGCAGTCCGCCGGCTGTCGCTGAAGCTTTCTTT.

This chain connects TRBV5-8 to TRBJ2-1; D is possibly TRBD2 (6 bases). Per the germline V gene, CDR1 is SGHTS and CDR2 is YDEGEE. This CDR3 comprises 14 residues. V lost 0 bases and J 8 bases, leaving 12 bases between the germline ends. Here the CDR3 DNA reads TGTGCCAGCAGCTTGGGCGGGATAGTCGATGAGCAGTTCTTC. Translating gives CASSLGGIVDEQFF.

The J gene is TRBJ2-7, the V gene TRBV7-2; TRBD2 agrees at 8 bases. The germline V gene has CDR1 SGHTA and CDR2 FQGNSA. CDR3 length: 15 residues. V lost 1 base, J lost 5 bases, and 7 bases stayed unmatched. DNA for the CDR3: TGTGCCAGCAGCTTAGTAGTGACTAGCGCCCACGAGCAGTACTTC. Protein product: CASSLVVTSAHEQYF.

The V call is TRBV11-2, the J call TRBJ1-1, with D maybe TRBD1 (5 bases). The germline V gene encodes CDR1 SGHAT and CDR2 FQNNGV. The CDR3 is made up of 16 amino acids. Trimming took 1 base from V and 1 from J, leaving 13 bases between them. CDR3 sequence (DNA): TGTGCCAGCAGCTTAGTATCCCCGGGACCGAACACTGAAGCTTTCTTT. Its protein product is CASSLVSPGPNTEAFF.

This clone occurred a few times. This chain connects TRBV9 to TRBJ2-1; 9 bases fit TRBD2. V lost 3 bases, J lost 4 bases, and 2 bases stayed unmatched. CDR3 length: 14 amino acids. CDR1 and CDR2 from the germline V gene are SGDLS and YYNGEE. The CDR3 reads CASSGTSVYNEQFF. Here the CDR3 DNA reads TGTGCCAGCAGCGGGACTAGCGTATACAATGAGCAGTTCTTC.

V usage is TRBV5-1 and J usage is TRBJ2-7; D unclear. Deletions cut 1 base from V and 7 bases from J, with 12 bases between. The CDR3 consists of 13 residues. The germline V gene encodes CDR1 SGHRS and CDR2 YFSETQ. CDR3 sequence reads: CASSLFPTLEQYF. Here the CDR3 DNA reads TGCGCCAGCAGCTTGTTCCCCACCCTGGAGCAGTACTTC.

The CDR3 reads CAIRNLNTEAFF. As DNA, the CDR3 is TGTGCCATCAGAAACCTGAACACTGAAGCTTTCTTT. The rearrangement links TRBV10-3 to TRBJ1-1; unclear D gene. The CDR3 length is 12 residues. Deletions cut 6 bases from V and 0 bases from J, with 5 bases between. The germline gives CDR1 ENHRY, CDR2 SYGVKD.

V gene TRBV28 combines with J gene TRBJ1-5; D is possibly TRBD1 (5 bases). The CDR3 runs 16 residues. The germline CDR1 and CDR2 sequences are MDHEN and SYDVKM. V lost 4 bases to trimming and J lost 1 base, with 14 bases between them. CDR3 coding DNA: TGTGCCAGCAGTTCCTGGTTGACAGAGAGCAATCAGCCCCAGCATTTT. This sequence encodes CASSSWLTESNQPQHF.

This clone came up a few times. The chain couples TRBV18 to TRBJ2-7; D gene uncertain. The CDR3 has 14 residues. V was cut by 3 bases and J by 0 bases, with 9 bases left in between. CDR1 is KGHSH and CDR2 is LQKENI in the germline V gene. The CDR3 sequence is CASSPGSSSYEQYF. The DNA for the CDR3 is TGTGCCAGCTCACCGGGAAGCAGCTCCTACGAGCAGTACTTC.